This entry describes one T cell receptor (beta chain). Its antigen is not known. This record belongs to a study of PD-L1 blockade in urothelial cancer. About the study: Blood gave a median around 150,000 T cells.

Time point in this sample: pretreatment peripheral blood. The CDR3 has 15 residues. The V and J ends lost 4 bases and 2 bases, in that order; junction bases with no gene match: 8. The V gene's germline CDR1 is SGHRS and CDR2 YFSETQ. Synthetic TCR analog templates were spiked into all PCRs individually. Clones were sequenced by immunoSEQ multiplex PCR, and TCRdb holds only the in-frame ones, with some missing. The sample has fewer than 95,000 clones, around 84% seen once; the top ten hold roughly 2%. Study-wide points: At the 3-week point, tumor-associated blood clones expanded more in durable-benefit patients. Below-median TCR clonality that was measured in pretreatment blood predicted better survival.

The clonotype was recovered from a man in his sixties with urothelial cancer. This chain uses TRBV5-1 with TRBJ2-7; 8 bases agree with TRBD1. Sequencing was performed on PBMCs, taken around atezolizumab (anti-PD-L1) treatment. CDR3 protein: CASSGSTGGTYEQYF. In DNA form, the CDR3 reads TGCGCCAGCAGCGGAAGCACAGGGGGAACCTACGAGCAGTACTTC. Full variable domain (outside the CDR3, taken from reference TRBV5-1 and TRBJ2-7): KAGVTQTPRYLIKTRGQQVTLSCSPISGHRSVSWYQQTPGQGLQFLFEYFSETQRNKGNFPGRFSGRQFSNSRSEMNVSTLELGDSALYLCASSGSTGGTYEQYFGPGTRLTVT.